Below are 25 T cell receptor beta chains sequenced from a single sample in a study of T cells in Graves' hyperthyroidism and ophthalmopathy. Researchers took RNA transcripts and amplified the TCR beta CDR3 regions from them. The study used the HTBI primer set for a first-round RT-PCR of the TCR CDR3. TCRdb used MiXCR to reprocess the multiplex PCR reads, holding one entry per CDR3 protein. Of a few hundred thousand distinct CDR3 sequences listed, less than 15% are singletons. Sequencing was done on a sample of blood. These receptors all come from a man aged 30-40 years with Graves' hyperthyroidism that later progressed to Graves' ophthalmopathy.

In this sample, this clonotype turned up many times. This rearrangement joins TRBV7-8 to TRBJ1-1, with TRBD1 as a possible D gene (6 bases). Per germline, CDR1 SGHVS and CDR2 FQNEAQ. This CDR3 has 14 residues. The germline V and J ends were trimmed by 5 bases and 5 bases, with 15 bases remaining between them. The CDR3 DNA reads as TGTGCCAGCAGCCCCCGGACAGTCCGAACTGAAGCTTTCTTT. As protein: CASSPRTVRTEAFF.

The genes are TRBV6-1 and TRBJ1-5; D is perhaps TRBD1 (5 bases). V gave up 3 bases and J gave up 0 bases, with 12 bases separating them. The CDR3 has 16 residues. CDR1 and CDR2 (germline): MNHNS, SASEGT. CDR3 protein: CASSDRASHSNQPQHF. As DNA, the CDR3 is TGTGCCAGCAGTGACAGGGCCTCCCATAGCAATCAGCCCCAGCATTTT.

This sequence joins TRBV4-1 and TRBJ1-4; TRBD1 is a possible D gene (6 bases). The CDR3 consists of 18 residues. V lost 1 base and J lost 2, with 17 bases in between. CDR1 is MGHRA, CDR2 YSYEKL, per germline. This CDR3 reads CASSQVGSGVGTNEKLFF. In nucleotides, the CDR3 is TGCGCCAGCAGCCAAGTCGGGTCAGGGGTAGGGACTAATGAAAAACTGTTTTTT.

This clonotype was seen at least ten times. The J gene is TRBJ1-1, the V gene TRBV9; D not certain. Germline loops: CDR1 SGDLS, CDR2 YYNGEE. The CDR3 has 12 residues. Trimming took off 5 bases at V and 5 bases at J, with 10 bases between the two ends. The CDR3 nucleotides read TGTGCCAGCAGTGTGGGCGGGACTGAAGCTTTCTTT. Protein sequence: CASSVGGTEAFF.

This clonotype has a count of ten or more. The chain has TRBV5-1 and TRBJ2-3; 9 bases are a match to TRBD2. Germline-derived CDR1 and CDR2 are SGHRS and YFSETQ. The CDR3 is made up of 16 amino acids. With 3 bases clipped from V and 6 bases from J, the junction kept 11 bases outside the gene matches. The CDR3 DNA is TGCGCCAGCAGCTCTCTAGCGGGGCTACCCAGGGATACGCAGTATTTT. Translating gives CASSSLAGLPRDTQYF.

At least ten counts were recorded for this clonotype. The chain joins TRBV5-1 to TRBJ1-3, with D tentatively TRBD1 (5 bases). The CDR3 has 14 residues. CDR1 SGHRS and CDR2 YFSETQ come from the germline V gene. V was pared by 0 bases and J by 2 bases, with 6 bases between. As DNA, the CDR3 is TGCGCCAGCAGCTTGGGAGGGGCTGGAAACACCATATATTTT. Translation: CASSLGGAGNTIYF.

This clonotype appeared many times. The chain carries TRBV6-1 and TRBJ1-6; weak D call: TRBD1 (5 bases). This CDR3 region has 15 residues. CDR1 MNHNS and CDR2 SASEGT come from the germline V gene. Trimming took 7 bases from V and 8 from J, leaving 18 bases between them. The CDR3 coding sequence is TGTGCCAGCACCAAGGCGAGGGGTGGGGATTCACCCCTCCACTTT. The encoded protein is CASTKARGGDSPLHF.

At least ten counts were recorded for this clonotype. The chain recombines TRBV20-1 with TRBJ1-5, with 7 bases aligning to TRBD1. After removal of 6 bases from V and 2 bases from J, the junction contained 1 base not matched to a gene. The CDR3 sequence is 12 residues long. CDR1 is DFQATT, CDR2 SNEGSKA, per germline (reference sequence). The CDR3 DNA reads TGCAGTGCCGGACAGGGCAATCAGCCCCAGCATTTT. This sequence encodes CSAGQGNQPQHF.

V gene TRBV4-1 combines with J gene TRBJ2-1; unclear D gene. Between the trimmed V and J ends, which lost 4 bases and 5 bases, there was a span of 9 bases. CDR1 MGHRA and CDR2 YSYEKL come from the germline V gene. This CDR3 is built from 13 residues. CDR3 in amino acids: CASSRPGDNEQFF. CDR3 coding DNA: TGCGCCAGCAGCCGACCTGGGGACAATGAGCAGTTCTTC.

The chain links TRBV4-1 to TRBJ2-1, with D uncertain. The V end was cut by 1 base, the J end by 4 bases, with 14 bases between. The CDR3 totals 16 residues. Germline V gene lookup returns CDR1 MGHRA and CDR2 YSYEKL. CDR3 amino acids: CASSQGPHIDYNEQFF. The DNA of the CDR3 is TGCGCCAGCAGCCAAGGTCCTCACATTGATTACAATGAGCAGTTCTTC.

This clonotype was detected a few times. The rearrangement links TRBV20-1 to TRBJ2-2; D unclear. Germline V gives CDR1 DFQATT, CDR2 SNEGSKA (reference sequence). CDR3 length: 17 amino acids. The V gene lost 0 bases and the J gene lost 0 bases, with 14 bases spanning the gap. The chain's CDR3 is CSARDAAWGSNTGELFF. The CDR3 region has the DNA TGCAGTGCTAGAGACGCAGCCTGGGGATCGAACACCGGGGAGCTGTTTTTT.

This clonotype was counted ten times or more. The chain links TRBV6-1 to TRBJ1-4, with a weak D call TRBD1 (5 bases). Trimming pared 7 bases from V and 3 bases from J, leaving 12 bases between. CDR1 is MNHNS and CDR2 is SASEGT in the germline V gene. This CDR3 has 14 amino acids. The CDR3 loop reads CASTSTGANEKLFF. The CDR3 nucleotides are TGTGCCAGCACCTCCACAGGAGCTAATGAAAAACTGTTTTTT.

This clonotype showed up just a few times. This chain connects TRBV6-2 or TRBV6-3 to TRBJ1-2; tentative D call: TRBD1 (5 bases). V was shortened by 10 bases and J by 3 bases, with 18 bases between the two germline ends. The germline CDR1 and CDR2 sequences are MNHEY and SVGEGT. The CDR3 runs 14 residues. For the CDR3, the DNA is TGTGCCATTACGGGACGGACCAGGGACTATGGCTACACCTTC. Translating it yields CAITGRTRDYGYTF.

This clonotype came up many times. The CDR3 region is CASSPRGGVHEQYF. CDR3 sequence (DNA): TGTGCCAGCAGCCCACGGGGGGGCGTACACGAGCAGTACTTC. This chain links TRBV5-4 with TRBJ2-7; TRBD2 matches 8 bases. V lost 4 bases to trimming and J lost 5 bases; unmatched junction nucleotides: 8. Germline assignment: CDR1 SGHNT and CDR2 YYREEE (reference sequence). CDR3 length equals 14 residues. Drawing the rest from reference TRBV5-4 and TRBJ2-7, the complete variable domain is ETGVTQSPTHLIKTRGQQVTLRCSSQSGHNTVSWYQQALGQGPQFIFQYYREEENGRGNFPPRFSGLQFPNYSSELNVNALELDDSALYLCASSPRGGVHEQYFGPGTRLTVT.

This CDR3 reads CASSIRDSPSGANVLTF. CDR3 DNA sequence: TGTGCCAGCAGCATCCGGGACAGCCCCTCTGGGGCCAACGTCCTGACTTTC. This rearrangement joins TRBV7-9 to TRBJ2-6; 7 nucleotides agree with TRBD1. Germline V gene lookup returns CDR1 SEHNR and CDR2 FQNEAQ (reference sequence). After removal of 5 bases from V and 0 bases from J, the junction contained 7 bases not matched to a gene. CDR3 size: 17 residues.

This clonotype appeared many times. The J gene is TRBJ1-2, the V gene TRBV12-5; possible D gene TRBD1, 5 bases. This CDR3 is built from 15 residues. V was trimmed by 5 bases and J by 2 bases, leaving 15 bases between them. From germline, CDR1 is LGHNT and CDR2 FRNRAP. CDR3 nucleotide sequence: TGTGCTAGTGGTCGCCCCATAGGGGAAAACTATGGCTACACCTTC. This translates into CASGRPIGENYGYTF.

The genes are TRBV12-3 or TRBV12-4 and TRBJ2-4, with D possibly matching TRBD1 (6 bases). The CDR3 is 16 residues long. Trimming pared 5 bases from V and 0 bases from J, leaving 14 bases between. The DNA of the CDR3 is TGTGCCAGCAGTCTCCGGACAGCCTTAGCCAAAAACATTCAGTACTTC. Its protein is CASSLRTALAKNIQYF.

Many counts were recorded for this clonotype. This chain links TRBV20-1 with TRBJ1-1, with a tentative D call TRBD1 (5 bases). The V and J ends lost 3 bases and 4 bases respectively, with 12 bases between them. The CDR3 length is 13 residues. CDR1 and CDR2 from the germline V gene are DFQATT and SNEGSKA (reference sequence). As DNA, the CDR3 is TGCAGTGCTAGGGCAGGGACGGCCACTGAAGCTTTCTTT. It is translated as CSARAGTATEAFF.

There are many counts of this clonotype. The chain carries TRBV28 and TRBJ2-2; 11 bases are a match to TRBD2. The length of the CDR3 is 16 residues. V shed 5 bases and J 4 bases; nucleotides not matched to a gene: 6. Germline CDR1 MDHEN, CDR2 SYDVKM. CDR3 DNA: TGTGCCAGCAGTGAAACTAGCGGGGGAAGCACCGGGGAGCTGTTTTTT. This codes for CASSETSGGSTGELFF.

This clonotype has a count of ten or more. The chain is built from TRBV11-2 and TRBJ2-3; D ambiguous. Germline assignment: CDR1 SGHAT and CDR2 FQNNGV. The CDR3 sequence is 13 residues long. With 2 bases removed from V and 4 bases from J, the gap between germline ends came to 7 bases. The CDR3 DNA reads TGTGCCAGCAGCTTAAACCGAGCAGATACGCAGTATTTT. Translating gives CASSLNRADTQYF. The whole variable domain, filled in from reference TRBV11-2 and TRBJ2-3, reads EAGVAQSPRYKIIEKRQSVAFWCNPISGHATLYWYQQILGQGPKLLIQFQNNGVVDDSQLPKDRFSAERLKGVDSTLKIQPAKLEDSAVYLCASSLNRADTQYFGPGTRLTVL.

This clonotype occurred many times. The chain carries TRBV6-1 and TRBJ1-5, with no clear D. Germline V gene sequence: CDR1 MNHNS, CDR2 SASEGT. The CDR3 has 13 amino acids. Trimming removed 8 bases at V and 7 bases at J, with 15 bases between. CDR3: CASALMEGQPQHF. CDR3 DNA sequence: TGTGCCAGCGCCCTCATGGAGGGCCAGCCCCAGCATTTT.

The table lists this clonotype with a few counts. The rearrangement joins TRBV7-9 to TRBJ1-3; weak D call: TRBD1 (6 bases). V was cut by 5 bases and J by 4 bases, with 21 bases left in between. In germline, CDR1 is SEHNR, CDR2 FQNEAQ (reference sequence). There are 17 residues in the CDR3. Here the CDR3 reads CASSPRGGEADGNTIYF. As DNA, the CDR3 is TGTGCCAGCAGCCCGCGAGGGGGGGAGGCCGACGGAAACACCATATATTTT. Supplemented by reference TRBV7-9 and TRBJ1-3, the full variable domain reads DTGVSQNPRHKITKRGQNVTFRCDPISEHNRLYWYRQTLGQGPEFLTYFQNEAQLEKSRLLSDRFSAERPKGSFSTLEIQRTEQGDSAMYLCASSPRGGEADGNTIYFGEGSWLTVV.

The chain recombines TRBV29-1 with TRBJ2-7; D not certain. Per the germline V gene, CDR1 is SQVTM and CDR2 is ANQGSEA. The CDR3 consists of 13 residues. The germline V and J ends were trimmed by 1 base and 4 bases, with 11 bases remaining between them. CDR3 DNA: TGCAGCGTTGAAGCAGAGACACCATACGAGCAGTACTTC. Amino acids: CSVEAETPYEQYF.

About this clonotype itself: A much larger clone differs by one base, so this may be a read error. It is likely a read error, because the conserved phenylalanine at the end of the CDR3 is missing. The chain employs TRBV20-1 and TRBJ2-2; 10 bases align to TRBD2. The CDR3 is made up of 15 amino acids. The germline CDR1 and CDR2 sequences are DFQATT and SNEGSKA (reference sequence). V trimming: 6 bases; J trimming: 6 bases; junction bases outside the gene matches: 10. This chain's CDR3 is CSAQRTSGFSGELFL. In nucleotides, the CDR3 is TGCAGTGCCCAAAGGACTAGCGGCTTCTCCGGGGAGCTGTTTCTT.

This clonotype has ten or more counts. The V gene is TRBV28, the J gene TRBJ2-5; 7 bases match TRBD1. CDR1 and CDR2 (germline): MDHEN, SYDVKM. This CDR3 has 16 amino acids. J was trimmed by 3 bases and V by 5 bases; bases with no gene match: 12. The CDR3 spells CASSNNRGIVEETQYF. CDR3 coding DNA: TGTGCCAGCAGTAACAACAGGGGCATCGTAGAAGAGACCCAGTACTTC.